A single sample gave rise to the 8 T cell receptor beta chains below, sequenced in a study of CD8+ T cells in alopecia areata. As the sequencing template, cDNA was produced by extracting RNA and reverse transcribing it. Generated by immunoSEQ multiplex PCR, the TCRdb table keeps only in-frame clones and is missing some. Among 200,000 to 250,000 clones, more than 30% were seen once, and the ten largest hold under 0.55%. Noted treatment: oral pan-JAK inhibitor, 5-10 mg twice daily. The sample consisted of CD4+ T cells sorted from blood, taken around week 31, from a patient treated with tofacitinib. These receptors all stem from a human donor with alopecia areata.

This chain links TRBV5-1 with TRBJ1-1; TRBD1 matches 10 bases. The V gene end was trimmed by 4 bases and the J gene end by 6 bases; junction bases not matched to a gene: 6. Germline V CDR1 and CDR2: SGHRS, YFSETQ. This CDR3 contains 14 residues. The CDR3 is CASSRGQGLPEAFF. In DNA form, the CDR3 reads TGCGCCAGCAGCCGGGGACAGGGGTTACCTGAAGCTTTCTTT. The full variable domain, with the rest looked up from reference TRBV5-1 and TRBJ1-1, is KAGVTQTPRYLIKTRGQQVTLSCSPISGHRSVSWYQQTPGQGLQFLFEYFSETQRNKGNFPGRFSGRQFSNSRSEMNVSTLELGDSALYLCASSRGQGLPEAFFGQGTRLTVV.

The chain employs TRBV11-2 and TRBJ1-2; a possible D gene is TRBD1 (6 bases). This CDR3 has 13 amino acids. Between the trimmed V and J ends, which lost 4 bases and 8 bases, there was a span of 14 bases. Germline V gene lookup returns CDR1 SGHAT and CDR2 FQNNGV. For the CDR3, the DNA is TGTGCCAGCAGCTCAACAGGGATAAGGGGCTACACCTTC. This codes for CASSSTGIRGYTF.

The chain couples TRBV6-5 to TRBJ2-5; 9 positions agree with TRBD1. The CDR3 has 15 amino acids. Losses at the gene ends were 6 bases for V and 5 bases for J; bases not matched to a gene: 10. Per the germline V gene, CDR1 is MNHEY and CDR2 is SVGAGI. The CDR3 loop is CASSDRFGQGETQYF. The CDR3 nucleotides read TGTGCCAGCAGCGACAGGTTCGGACAGGGGGAGACCCAGTACTTC.

The J gene is TRBJ1-6, the V gene TRBV6-5; a possible D gene is TRBD1 (6 bases). The CDR3 is 14 amino acids. Trimming took 8 bases from V and 5 from J, leaving 13 bases between them. Germline-derived CDR1 and CDR2 are MNHEY and SVGAGI. CDR3 nucleotide sequence: TGTGCCAGCTTATCCAGGGGCGATAATTCACCCCTCCACTTT. It yields the protein CASLSRGDNSPLHF.

This CDR3 reads CASSVIPEGRYNEQFF. As DNA, the CDR3 is TGTGCCAGCAGCGTAATACCGGAGGGGCGCTACAATGAGCAGTTCTTC. The V and J genes are TRBV9 and TRBJ2-1, with a tentative D call TRBD2 (6 bases). Germline lookup yields CDR1 SGDLS and CDR2 YYNGEE. Trimming took off 1 base at V and 3 bases at J, with 14 bases between the two ends. The CDR3 has 16 residues.

This chain connects TRBV6-5 to TRBJ2-7; the D gene could be TRBD1 or TRBD2 (5 bases each). The CDR3 runs to 15 residues. The germline V gene has CDR1 MNHEY and CDR2 SVGAGI. V lost 6 bases and J lost 4, with 19 bases in between. CDR3 amino acids: CASRDSRGPPYEQYF. In DNA form, the CDR3 reads TGTGCCAGCAGAGACAGTCGGGGTCCCCCTTACGAGCAGTACTTC.

The V and J genes are TRBV11-2 and TRBJ2-7, with D uncertain. Trimming removed 3 bases from V and 7 bases from J, with 4 bases in between. Germline loops: CDR1 SGHAT, CDR2 FQNNGV. The CDR3 contains 10 residues. This CDR3 is CASSFGEQYF. CDR3 DNA sequence: TGTGCCAGCAGCTTTGGGGAGCAGTACTTC. The full variable domain, with the rest looked up from reference TRBV11-2 and TRBJ2-7, is EAGVAQSPRYKIIEKRQSVAFWCNPISGHATLYWYQQILGQGPKLLIQFQNNGVVDDSQLPKDRFSAERLKGVDSTLKIQPAKLEDSAVYLCASSFGEQYFGPGTRLTVT.

V and J are TRBV5-1 and TRBJ1-6, with 7 positions matching TRBD1. Germline assignment: CDR1 SGHRS and CDR2 YFSETQ. The junction had 7 bases not matched to a gene; V was cut back by 0 bases and J by 10 bases. The CDR3 consists of 15 residues. The CDR3 region is CASSLEAGGNSPLHF. In nucleotides, the CDR3 is TGCGCCAGCAGCTTGGAGGCAGGGGGAAACTCACCCCTCCACTTT.